This entry features one T cell receptor (beta chain) sequence. These data are taken from a study of T cells after yellow fever vaccination. Trimming cost V 0 bases and J 6 bases, with 3 bases left between them. Germline CDR1 and CDR2: SGHAT and FQNNGV. This CDR3 region has 11 residues. One entry per CDR3 protein results from TCRdb running MiXCR on the 5' RACE reads. The sample includes more than 350,000 distinct CDR3 sequences, 11% of them seen just once. V is TRBV11-2 and J is TRBJ2-7, with D unresolved. The sample was PBMCs, taken on the day of the first yellow fever vaccination. The sequence was obtained from a young man who received the YFV17D yellow fever vaccine. The CDR3 reads CASSLETEQYF. Written as DNA, the CDR3 is TGTGCCAGCAGCTTAGAGACCGAGCAGTACTTC.